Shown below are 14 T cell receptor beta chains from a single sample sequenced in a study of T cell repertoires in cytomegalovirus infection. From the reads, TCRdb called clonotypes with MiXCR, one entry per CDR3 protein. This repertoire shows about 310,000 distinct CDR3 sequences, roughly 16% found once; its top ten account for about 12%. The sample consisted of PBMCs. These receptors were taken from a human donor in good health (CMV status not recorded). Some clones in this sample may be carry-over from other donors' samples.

The CDR3 sequence is CASTPASGQPQHF. Written as DNA, the CDR3 is TGTGCCAGCACACCCGCCTCGGGTCAGCCCCAGCATTTT. The V gene is TRBV27, the J gene TRBJ1-5; D gene unclear. CDR3 length: 13 residues. V lost 7 bases, J lost 6 bases, and 13 bases lay in between. The V gene's germline CDR1 is MNHEY and CDR2 SMNVEV (reference sequence).

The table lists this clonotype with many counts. Written as DNA, the CDR3 is TGTGCCAGCAGTCCCCCGACTAGCACAGATACGCAGTATTTT. Translated, it gives CASSPPTSTDTQYF. The chain has TRBV28 and TRBJ2-3; D gene ambiguous. Trimming shortened V by 5 bases and J by 0 bases, and 9 bases separated the two germline ends. The germline CDR1 and CDR2 sequences are MDHEN and SYDVKM. CDR3 length: 14 residues.

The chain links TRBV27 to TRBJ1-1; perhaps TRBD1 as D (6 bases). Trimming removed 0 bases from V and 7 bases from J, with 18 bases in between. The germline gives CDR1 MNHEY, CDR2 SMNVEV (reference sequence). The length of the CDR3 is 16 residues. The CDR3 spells CASSLSFRQARVEAFF. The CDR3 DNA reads TGTGCCAGCAGTTTATCTTTCCGACAGGCCAGGGTTGAAGCTTTCTTT.

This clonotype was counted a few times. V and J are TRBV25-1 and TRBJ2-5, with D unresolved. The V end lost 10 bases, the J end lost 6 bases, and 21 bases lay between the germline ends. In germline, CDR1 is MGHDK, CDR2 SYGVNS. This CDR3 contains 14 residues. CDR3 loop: CATLKPGSSKTQYF. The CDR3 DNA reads TGTGCCACCCTTAAACCGGGCTCCTCAAAGACCCAGTACTTC.

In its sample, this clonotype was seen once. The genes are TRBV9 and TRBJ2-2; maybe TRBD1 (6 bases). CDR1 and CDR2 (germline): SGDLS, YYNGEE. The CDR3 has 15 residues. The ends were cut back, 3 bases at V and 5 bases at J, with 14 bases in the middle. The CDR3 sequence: CASSETQGFTGELFF. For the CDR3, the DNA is TGTGCCAGCAGCGAGACACAGGGTTTTACCGGGGAGCTGTTTTTT.

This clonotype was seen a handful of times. The DNA for the CDR3 is TGTGCCAGCAGTTCGATTGAAGGGACCCAGTACTTC. It translates to CASSSIEGTQYF. The chain links TRBV28 to TRBJ2-5; D gene unclear. This CDR3 contains 12 residues. Germline assignment: CDR1 MDHEN and CDR2 SYDVKM. Trimming removed 4 bases from V and 7 bases from J, with 10 bases in between.

The CDR3 nucleotides are TGTGCCAGCAGTTTACAGGACAAAGATACGCAGTATTTT. It encodes CASSLQDKDTQYF. V gene TRBV12-3 or TRBV12-4 combines with J gene TRBJ2-3; D perhaps matches TRBD1 (5 bases). The V and J ends lost 2 bases and 5 bases respectively, with 8 bases between them. This CDR3 has 13 amino acids.

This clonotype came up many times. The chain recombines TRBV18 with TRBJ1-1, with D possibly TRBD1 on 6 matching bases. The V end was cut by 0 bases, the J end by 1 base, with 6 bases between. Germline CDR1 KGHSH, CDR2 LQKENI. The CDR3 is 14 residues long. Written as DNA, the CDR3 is TGTGCCAGCTCACCACCGGACAGGAACACTGAAGCTTTCTTT. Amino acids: CASSPPDRNTEAFF.

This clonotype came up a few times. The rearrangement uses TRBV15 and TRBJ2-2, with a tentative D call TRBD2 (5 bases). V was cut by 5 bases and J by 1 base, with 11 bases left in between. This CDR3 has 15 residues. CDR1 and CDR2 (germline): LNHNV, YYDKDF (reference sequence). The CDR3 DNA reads TGTGCCACCAGCCTCCCCGGGAAGAACACCGGGGAGCTGTTTTTT. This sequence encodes CATSLPGKNTGELFF.

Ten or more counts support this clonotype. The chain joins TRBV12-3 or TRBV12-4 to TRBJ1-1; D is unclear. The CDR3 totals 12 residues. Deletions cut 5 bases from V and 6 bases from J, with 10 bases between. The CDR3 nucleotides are TGTGCCAGCAGTCGTTCTCTCTCTGAAGCTTTCTTT. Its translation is CASSRSLSEAFF.

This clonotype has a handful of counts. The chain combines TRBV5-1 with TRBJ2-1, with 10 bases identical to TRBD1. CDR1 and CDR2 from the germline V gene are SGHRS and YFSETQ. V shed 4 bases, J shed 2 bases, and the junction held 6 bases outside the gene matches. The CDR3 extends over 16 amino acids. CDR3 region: CASSQSGQGAYNEQFF. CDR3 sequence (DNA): TGCGCCAGCAGCCAAAGCGGACAGGGGGCCTACAATGAGCAGTTCTTC. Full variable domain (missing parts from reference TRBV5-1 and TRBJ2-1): KAGVTQTPRYLIKTRGQQVTLSCSPISGHRSVSWYQQTPGQGLQFLFEYFSETQRNKGNFPGRFSGRQFSNSRSEMNVSTLELGDSALYLCASSQSGQGAYNEQFFGPGTRLTVL.

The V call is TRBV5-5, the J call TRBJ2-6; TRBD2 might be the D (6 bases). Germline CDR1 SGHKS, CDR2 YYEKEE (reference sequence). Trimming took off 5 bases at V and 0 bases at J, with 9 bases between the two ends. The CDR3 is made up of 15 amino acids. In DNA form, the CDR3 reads TGTGCCAGCAGTCGCGGGAACTCTGGGGCCAACGTCCTGACTTTC. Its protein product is CASSRGNSGANVLTF.

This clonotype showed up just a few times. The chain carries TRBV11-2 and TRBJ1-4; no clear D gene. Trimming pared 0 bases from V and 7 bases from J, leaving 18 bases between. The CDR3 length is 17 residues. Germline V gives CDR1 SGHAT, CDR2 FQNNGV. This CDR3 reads CASSLEFVGLGLEKLFF. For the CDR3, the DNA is TGTGCCAGCAGCTTAGAATTTGTCGGCTTGGGTCTTGAAAAACTGTTTTTT.

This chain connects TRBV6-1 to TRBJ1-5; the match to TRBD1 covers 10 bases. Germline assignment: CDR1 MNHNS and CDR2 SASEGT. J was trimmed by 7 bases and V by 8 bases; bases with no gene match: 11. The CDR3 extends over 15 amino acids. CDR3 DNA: TGTGCCAGCTCAAATTCCGGGACAGGGGCACAGCCCCAGCATTTT. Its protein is CASSNSGTGAQPQHF.